The source of this T cell receptor beta chain is a study of shared clonotypes between healthy human individuals. CD8 cells regarded as naive lacked CD45RO, were positively chosen for CCR7, and omitted terminally differentiated effector memory CD45RA+ cells. TCRdb keeps only in-frame clones here, not all; method: immunoSEQ multiplex PCR. The sample has approximately 1.9 million clones; 90% to 95% are singletons. The CDR3 contains 16 residues. The V end was cut by 5 bases, the J end by 5 bases, with 19 bases between. Per the germline V gene, CDR1 is SEHNR and CDR2 is FQNEAQ (reference sequence). Sequencing used naive CD8+ T cells from PBMCs. The rearrangement uses TRBV7-9 and TRBJ2-1; D perhaps matches TRBD1 (5 bases). The sequence came from a man younger than 30 in good health. Some clones in this sample may be carry-over from other donors' samples. The CDR3 reads CASSHPRTDSNNEQFF. DNA for the CDR3: TGTGCCAGCAGCCATCCCCGAACCGACAGTAACAATGAGCAGTTCTTC.